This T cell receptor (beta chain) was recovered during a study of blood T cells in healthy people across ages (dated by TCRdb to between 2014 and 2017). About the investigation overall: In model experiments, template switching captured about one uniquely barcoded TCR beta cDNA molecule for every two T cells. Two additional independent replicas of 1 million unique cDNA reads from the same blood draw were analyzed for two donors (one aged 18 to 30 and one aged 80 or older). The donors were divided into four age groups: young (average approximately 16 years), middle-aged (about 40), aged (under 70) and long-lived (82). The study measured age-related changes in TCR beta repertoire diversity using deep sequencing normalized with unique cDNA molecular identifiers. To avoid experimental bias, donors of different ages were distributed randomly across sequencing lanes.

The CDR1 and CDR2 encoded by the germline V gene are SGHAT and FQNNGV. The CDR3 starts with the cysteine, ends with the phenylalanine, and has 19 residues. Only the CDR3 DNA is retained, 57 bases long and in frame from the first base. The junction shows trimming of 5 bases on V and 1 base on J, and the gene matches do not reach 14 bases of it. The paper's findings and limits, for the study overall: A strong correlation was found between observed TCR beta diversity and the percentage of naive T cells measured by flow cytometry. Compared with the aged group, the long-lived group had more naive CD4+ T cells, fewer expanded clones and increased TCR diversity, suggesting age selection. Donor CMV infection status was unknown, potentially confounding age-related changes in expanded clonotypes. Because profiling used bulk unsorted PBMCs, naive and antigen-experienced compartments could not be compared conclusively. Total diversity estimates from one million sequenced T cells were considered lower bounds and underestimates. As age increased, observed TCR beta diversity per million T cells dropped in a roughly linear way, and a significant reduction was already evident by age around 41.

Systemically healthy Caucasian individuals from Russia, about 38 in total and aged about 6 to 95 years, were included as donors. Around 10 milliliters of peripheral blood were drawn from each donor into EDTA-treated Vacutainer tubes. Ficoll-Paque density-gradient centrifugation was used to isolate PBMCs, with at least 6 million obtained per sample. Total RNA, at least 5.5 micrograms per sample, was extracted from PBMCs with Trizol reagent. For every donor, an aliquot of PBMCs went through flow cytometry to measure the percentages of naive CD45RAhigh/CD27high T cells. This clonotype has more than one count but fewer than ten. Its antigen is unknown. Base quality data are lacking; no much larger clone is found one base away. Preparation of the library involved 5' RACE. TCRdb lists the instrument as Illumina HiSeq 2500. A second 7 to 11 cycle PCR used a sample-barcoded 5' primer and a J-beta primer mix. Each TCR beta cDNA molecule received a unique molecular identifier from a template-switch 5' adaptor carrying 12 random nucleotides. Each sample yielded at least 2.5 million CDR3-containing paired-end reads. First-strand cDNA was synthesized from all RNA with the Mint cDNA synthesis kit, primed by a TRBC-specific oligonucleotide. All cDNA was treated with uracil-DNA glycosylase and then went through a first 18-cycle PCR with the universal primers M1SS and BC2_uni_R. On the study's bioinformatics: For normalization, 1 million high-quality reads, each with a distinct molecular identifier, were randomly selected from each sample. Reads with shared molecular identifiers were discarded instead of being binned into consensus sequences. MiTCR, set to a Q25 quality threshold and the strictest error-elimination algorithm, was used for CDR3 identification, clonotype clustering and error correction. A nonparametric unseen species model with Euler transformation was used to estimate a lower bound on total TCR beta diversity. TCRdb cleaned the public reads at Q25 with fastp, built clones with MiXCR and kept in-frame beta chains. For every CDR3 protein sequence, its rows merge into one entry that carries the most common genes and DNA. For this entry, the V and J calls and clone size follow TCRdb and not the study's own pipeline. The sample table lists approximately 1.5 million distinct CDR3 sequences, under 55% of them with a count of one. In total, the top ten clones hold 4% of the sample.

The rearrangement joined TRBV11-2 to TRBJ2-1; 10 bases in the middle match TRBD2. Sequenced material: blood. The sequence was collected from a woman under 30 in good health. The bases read TGTGCCAGCAGCCCTACGCGGATTAGCGGGGGGTTTTCCTACAATGAGCAGTTCTTC. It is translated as CASSPTRISGGFSYNEQFF.